This passage covers 26 T cell receptor beta chains from one sample sequenced in a study of control samples from healthy donors and cancer patients. The method was immunoSEQ multiplex PCR; TCRdb's version includes in-frame clones alone and lacks a portion of them. The table shows around 180,000 clones, with around 90% occurring only once. The material sequenced was blood. The receptors derive from a woman in her twenties or thirties in good health.

The chain joins TRBV7-2 to TRBJ1-4; a possible D gene is TRBD1 (6 bases). The CDR3 totals 18 residues. V shed 2 bases and J shed 2 bases, with 18 bases lying between them. Germline V gene lookup returns CDR1 SGHTA and CDR2 FQGNSA. As DNA, the CDR3 is TGTGCCAGCAGCTTAACCGTCACAGGGCGTCGGACTAATGAAAAACTGTTTTTT. This codes for CASSLTVTGRRTNEKLFF.

The chain is built from TRBV7-9 and TRBJ1-1; D may be TRBD1 (6 bases). V was clipped by 5 bases and J by 1 base, with 11 bases between them. The CDR3 has 14 residues. Germline V lookup: CDR1 SEHNR, CDR2 FQNEAQ (reference sequence). The CDR3 loop is CASSQGGANTEAFF. As DNA, the CDR3 is TGTGCCAGCAGCCAAGGGGGGGCGAACACTGAAGCTTTCTTT.

The chain has TRBV5-1 and TRBJ2-2, with 7 bases matching TRBD1. The V gene's germline CDR1 is SGHRS and CDR2 YFSETQ. With 2 bases clipped from V and 6 bases from J, the junction kept 4 bases outside the gene matches. This CDR3 region has 14 residues. This chain's CDR3 is CASSFDRAAGELFF. CDR3 sequence (DNA): TGCGCCAGCAGCTTTGACAGGGCGGCCGGGGAGCTGTTTTTT.

The CDR3 protein is CASSQSLSSASTDTQYF. CDR3 nucleotides: TGCGCCAGCAGCCAATCCCTGAGTTCGGCTAGCACAGATACGCAGTATTTT. This chain joins TRBV4-1 and TRBJ2-3; D is ambiguous. The CDR3 has 17 residues. Germline-derived CDR1 and CDR2 are MGHRA and YSYEKL. Trimming shortened V by 2 bases and J by 0 bases, and 15 bases separated the two germline ends.

CDR3 residues: CASRRAPSQDNSPLHF. CDR3 DNA sequence: TGCGCCAGCAGACGGGCCCCGTCCCAAGATAATTCACCCCTCCACTTT. This rearrangement joins TRBV5-1 to TRBJ1-6; no clear D. Germline V gene data show CDR1 as SGHRS and CDR2 as YFSETQ. The CDR3 runs to 16 residues. V dropped 5 bases and J dropped 5 bases, with 17 bases sitting between them. Full variable domain (missing parts from reference TRBV5-1 and TRBJ1-6): KAGVTQTPRYLIKTRGQQVTLSCSPISGHRSVSWYQQTPGQGLQFLFEYFSETQRNKGNFPGRFSGRQFSNSRSEMNVSTLELGDSALYLCASRRAPSQDNSPLHFGNGTRLTVT.

The chain recombines TRBV9 with TRBJ1-1; D unresolved. CDR3 length: 15 amino acids. CDR1 is SGDLS, CDR2 YYNGEE, per germline. Trimming removed 0 bases at V and 0 bases at J, with 9 bases between. The CDR3 coding sequence is TGTGCCAGCAGCGTAGCGTCCGGGATGAACACTGAAGCTTTCTTT. Amino acids: CASSVASGMNTEAFF.

CDR3 DNA: TGTGCCAGCAGCCCTCGGGGCTACGAGCAGTACTTC. This sequence encodes CASSPRGYEQYF. V gene TRBV7-9 combines with J gene TRBJ2-7; a possible D gene is TRBD2 (5 bases). The V end was cut by 5 bases, the J end by 3 bases, with 8 bases between. The CDR3 has 12 residues. Germline V gene lookup returns CDR1 SEHNR and CDR2 FQNEAQ (reference sequence).

This clone occurred once. The rearrangement joins TRBV3-1 (or the pseudogene TRBV3-2) to TRBJ1-2; D possibly corresponds to TRBD1 (5 bases). V lost 3 bases and J 6 bases, leaving 20 bases between the germline ends. Germline V gene data show CDR1 as LGHDT and CDR2 as YNNKEL (reference sequence). CDR3 length equals 16 residues. The CDR3 nucleotides are TGTGCCAGCAGCCAGGGTTTACGGGGGTCTTCAGATGGCTACACCTTC. Its protein is CASSQGLRGSSDGYTF.

V and J are TRBV6-5 and TRBJ2-4; perhaps TRBD1 as D (7 bases). The germline V and J ends were trimmed by 6 bases and 6 bases, with 18 bases remaining between them. CDR3 length: 15 residues. CDR1 is MNHEY and CDR2 is SVGAGI in the germline V gene. The CDR3 loop is CASSPAWQGGNIQYF. DNA for the CDR3: TGTGCCAGCAGCCCCGCATGGCAGGGGGGAAACATTCAGTACTTC.

The V call is TRBV27, the J call TRBJ2-1, with D possibly TRBD2 on 6 matching bases. V was clipped by 3 bases and J by 9 bases, with 12 bases between them. The CDR3 extends over 13 amino acids. CDR1 and CDR2 (germline): MNHEY, SMNVEV (reference sequence). The CDR3 coding sequence is TGTGCCAGCAGTTTTGGCACGGGACTTGAGCAGTTCTTC. Its protein product is CASSFGTGLEQFF.

The CDR3: CASSWRIGWGTGELFF. Written as DNA, the CDR3 is TGTGCCAGCAGCTGGAGGATAGGCTGGGGAACCGGGGAGCTGTTTTTT. The chain couples TRBV5-4 to TRBJ2-2; the D gene is possibly TRBD2 (5 bases). The CDR3 runs to 16 residues. The ends were cut back, 3 bases at V and 5 bases at J, with 17 bases in the middle. Germline values: CDR1 SGHNT, CDR2 YYREEE (reference sequence).

This clone was seen once. The J gene is TRBJ1-4, the V gene TRBV6-1, with TRBD1 identical over 9 bases. After removal of 0 bases from V and 7 bases from J, the junction contained 3 bases not matched to a gene. Germline values: CDR1 MNHNS, CDR2 SASEGT. The CDR3 length is 15 residues. For the CDR3, the DNA is TGTGCCAGCAGTGAAGCAGGGACAGGGAGTGAAAAACTGTTTTTT. Translated, it gives CASSEAGTGSEKLFF.

This chain uses TRBV27 with TRBJ1-1; unclear D gene. Germline loops: CDR1 MNHEY, CDR2 SMNVEV (reference sequence). This CDR3 spans 18 amino acids. Trimming shortened V by 3 bases and J by 1 base, and 21 bases separated the two germline ends. CDR3 nucleotides: TGTGCCAGCAGTTTTCTCTTGTCTCCGGGCAGTACGAACACTGAAGCTTTCTTT. Its translation is CASSFLLSPGSTNTEAFF.

The chain uses TRBV19 and TRBJ2-7; a weak D match, TRBD2 (6 bases). The V gene's germline CDR1 is LNHDA and CDR2 SQIVND (reference sequence). The V and J ends lost 5 bases and 3 bases respectively, with 17 bases between them. There are 15 residues in the CDR3. The CDR3 sequence is CASSPRLDGGYEQYF. The CDR3 coding sequence is TGTGCCAGTAGTCCGCGACTGGACGGGGGCTACGAGCAGTACTTC. The whole variable domain, filled in from reference TRBV19 and TRBJ2-7, reads DGGITQSPKYLFRKEGQNVTLSCEQNLNHDAMYWYRQDPGQGLRLIYYSQIVNDFQKGDIAEGYSVSREKKESFPLTVTSAQKNPTAFYLCASSPRLDGGYEQYFGPGTRLTVT.

V and J are TRBV21-1 and TRBJ2-7; the table's D call TRBD2 went unverified against the DNA. TRBV21-1 is shown as a pseudogene. The CDR3 runs 12 residues. CDR3 loop: CASSLGTREQYF. The CDR3 DNA follows: TGTGCCAGCAGCTTAGGGACTCGCGAGCAGTACTTC.

The chain joins TRBV14 to TRBJ2-5, with a tentative D call TRBD1 (6 bases). The CDR3 is made up of 14 amino acids. Between the trimmed V and J ends, which lost 4 bases and 5 bases, there was a span of 14 bases. Germline loops: CDR1 SGHDN, CDR2 FVKESK. The CDR3 spells CASSRNRAEETQYF. The CDR3 bases are TGTGCCAGCAGCCGTAACAGGGCGGAGGAGACCCAGTACTTC.

The chain carries TRBV19 and TRBJ2-7, with TRBD1 as a possible D gene (6 bases). Germline V lookup: CDR1 LNHDA, CDR2 SQIVND (reference sequence). The V end lost 0 bases, the J end lost 0 bases, and 9 bases lay between the germline ends. The CDR3 is 15 residues long. CDR3: CASSIEMDSSYEQYF. Here the CDR3 DNA reads TGTGCCAGTAGTATAGAGATGGACAGCTCCTACGAGCAGTACTTC. Based on the CDR3 plus reference TRBV19 and TRBJ2-7, the full variable domain is DGGITQSPKYLFRKEGQNVTLSCEQNLNHDAMYWYRQDPGQGLRLIYYSQIVNDFQKGDIAEGYSVSREKKESFPLTVTSAQKNPTAFYLCASSIEMDSSYEQYFGPGTRLTVT.

This rearrangement joins TRBV2 to TRBJ1-2, with TRBD1 matching over 7 bases. J was trimmed by 8 bases and V by 4 bases; bases with no gene match: 4. Germline assignment: CDR1 SNHLY and CDR2 FYNNEI. The CDR3 loop spans 12 amino acids. The CDR3 DNA follows: TGTGCCAGCAGTGGACAGGGAGGAGGCTACACCTTC. This codes for CASSGQGGGYTF. Full variable domain (rest looked up from reference TRBV2 and TRBJ1-2): EPEVTQTPSHQVTQMGQEVILRCVPISNHLYFYWYRQILGQKVEFLVSFYNNEISEKSEIFDDQFSVERPDGSNFTLKIRSTKLEDSAMYFCASSGQGGGYTFGSGTRLTVV.

This chain uses TRBV4-1 with TRBJ2-1; the D is unclear. The CDR3 is 16 amino acids. Per germline, CDR1 MGHRA and CDR2 YSYEKL. V was shortened by 4 bases and J by 1 base, with 14 bases between the two germline ends. DNA of the CDR3: TGCGCCAGCAGCCCCGGTATAAGTGGGTCCTACAATGAGCAGTTCTTC. Protein: CASSPGISGSYNEQFF.

For this clone: Other DNA variants within this sample encode the same CDR3. V usage is TRBV3-1 (or the pseudogene TRBV3-2) and J usage is TRBJ2-7; D might be TRBD2 (6 bases). The CDR3 is 14 amino acids. The V end was cut by 3 bases, the J end by 1 base, with 10 bases between. Germline V gene sequence: CDR1 LGHDT, CDR2 YNNKEL (reference sequence). The CDR3 sequence: CASSHSGTSYEQYF. CDR3 DNA: TGTGCCAGCAGCCACTCCGGGACTTCCTACGAGCAGTACTTC.

This clone has just one count. J is TRBJ1-2 and V is TRBV9; no firm D call. V was clipped by 4 bases and J by 8 bases, with 12 bases between them. CDR3 length: 12 residues. Per germline, CDR1 SGDLS and CDR2 YYNGEE. The DNA of the CDR3 is TGTGCCAGCAGCACACGACCCGGCGGCTACACCTTC. Protein product: CASSTRPGGYTF.

The J gene is TRBJ2-3, the V gene TRBV11-3, with D unresolved. CDR1 and CDR2 (germline): SGHNT, YENEEA. V was pared by 8 bases and J by 0 bases, with 9 bases between. This CDR3 spans 13 amino acids. The CDR3 protein is CASGEGSTDTQYF. As DNA, the CDR3 is TGTGCCAGCGGGGAAGGGAGCACAGATACGCAGTATTTT.

CDR3 nucleotide sequence: TGTGCCAGTAGTATAGATTTCAGGAACACTGAAGCTTTCTTT. It yields the protein CASSIDFRNTEAFF. V usage is TRBV19 and J usage is TRBJ1-1; D is uncertain. CDR1 LNHDA and CDR2 SQIVND come from the germline V gene (reference sequence). The CDR3 is 14 amino acids. Trimming removed 0 bases from V and 1 base from J, with 6 bases in between.

The genes are TRBV10-1 and TRBJ1-1; weak D call: TRBD1 (5 bases). The CDR3 totals 15 residues. Trimming cost V 3 bases and J 1 base, with 12 bases left between them. Germline values: CDR1 WNHNN, CDR2 SYGVQD (reference sequence). In DNA, the CDR3 is TGCGCCAGCAGTGACGAGGGGATGAAGAACACTGAAGCTTTCTTT. Amino acid sequence: CASSDEGMKNTEAFF.

This clone appeared once. The chain joins TRBV28 to TRBJ1-5; 10 nucleotides match TRBD1. J was trimmed by 2 bases and V by 2 bases; bases with no gene match: 3. The V gene's germline CDR1 is MDHEN and CDR2 SYDVKM. This CDR3 has 16 residues. This CDR3 reads CASSLDRGPGNQPQHF. The CDR3 DNA follows: TGTGCCAGCAGTTTAGACAGGGGGCCTGGCAATCAGCCCCAGCATTTT.

This clone has just a few counts. The rearrangement uses TRBV13 and TRBJ2-1; TRBD2 aligns across 8 bases. The junction had 5 bases not matched to a gene; V was cut back by 0 bases and J by 7 bases. Per the germline V gene, CDR1 is PRHDT and CDR2 is FYEKMQ (reference sequence). The CDR3 sequence is 15 residues long. This CDR3 reads CASSLGASGWNEQFF. The DNA of the CDR3 is TGTGCCAGCAGCTTAGGGGCTAGCGGGTGGAATGAGCAGTTCTTC.